The clone carrying this TCR beta chain was found a few times. The antigen is unknown. The junction had 13 bases not matched to a gene; V was cut back by 2 bases and J by 0 bases. Germline V gene data show CDR1 as KGHSH and CDR2 as LQKENI. The CDR3 consists of 19 residues. This specimen comes from a study of blood T cells in healthy people across ages. As for the study in general: In model experiments, template switching was able to capture about one barcoded beta molecule for every two T cells that were present.

The use of a sample-barcoded 5' primer and a J-beta primer mix characterized a second PCR of about 6 to 11 cycles. A single record per CDR3 protein comes from TCRdb applying MiXCR to the 5' RACE reads. The table records 550,000 to 650,000 distinct CDR3 sequences, about a quarter of them present only once. Study-wide results and limits: Whereas aged donors had fewer naive CD4+ cells, long-lived donors had more of them and higher diversity.

No fewer than 6 million PBMCs went into each sample. The same data also went into a second study, on T cells of mothers and their children. That source reports: It was related mother-child pairs that showed slightly higher overlap than unrelated pairs, without reaching significance.

The V and J genes are TRBV18 and TRBJ2-5, with 9 positions matching TRBD1. Sample: blood. The receptor was derived from a boy aged 2-15 years in good health. The CDR3 loop is CASSPLIYRGQEYQETQYF. The CDR3 bases are TGTGCCAGCTCACCATTAATTTACAGGGGGCAGGAGTACCAAGAGACCCAGTACTTC.